Listed below are T cell receptor beta chains from one sample, sequenced in a study of T cell responses to AZD1222 COVID-19 vaccine. Using immunoSEQ multiplex PCR, the repertoire was profiled, and TCRdb retains in-frame clones only, with some absent. The repertoire includes around 250,000 clones, 85% to 95% of them detected once, and roughly 0.51% sits in the top ten. The sequences come from peripheral blood, collected on day 0 of AZD1222 vaccination. These receptors all come from an adult in good health. Each CDR3 is given with its conserved first and last residue. Each record gives: clone size, D gene, J gene, V gene, CDR3 protein, CDR3 DNA. D genes are given only for firm matches. Rows give clone size only sometimes, using once, few, many, or a class for an expanded clone.

.	TRBD1	TRBJ2-7	TRBV6-2/TRBV6-3	CASSTRGQGHEQYF	TGTGCCAGCAGCACCCGAGGACAGGGCCACGAGCAGTACTTC
.	TRBD2	TRBJ2-1	TRBV7-2	CASRPSGVAGDNEQFF	TGTGCCAGCAGGCCCTCGGGGGTAGCGGGAGACAATGAGCAGTTCTTC
.	TRBD1	TRBJ1-5	TRBV25-1	CASSQTGIGPQPQHF	TGTGCCAGCAGCCAGACAGGGATCGGGCCCCAGCCCCAGCATTTT
few	.	TRBJ2-7	TRBV12-3/TRBV12-4	CASSFSQPGEQYF	TGTGCCAGCAGTTTCTCCCAGCCTGGTGAGCAGTACTTC
.	.	TRBJ1-2	TRBV6-2/TRBV6-3	CASSYGGKYGYTF	TGTGCCAGCAGTTACGGGGGGAAATATGGCTACACCTTC
.	.	TRBJ2-7	TRBV5-1	CASSFGDRYEQYF	TGCGCCAGCAGCTTCGGAGATAGATACGAGCAGTACTTC
.	.	TRBJ1-5	TRBV7-2	CASSLIQGDQPQHF	TGTGCCAGCAGCTTAATACAGGGAGACCAGCCCCAGCATTTT
.	.	TRBJ1-3	TRBV2	CASSRQGLPSGNTIYF	TGTGCCAGCAGTCGTCAGGGCCTACCCTCTGGAAACACCATATATTTT
once	.	TRBJ2-5	TRBV6-1	CASSEGFQETQYF	TGTGCCAGCAGTGAAGGTTTTCAAGAGACCCAGTACTTC
.	.	TRBJ1-2	TRBV19	CASSMGTYRANYGYTF	TGTGCCAGTAGTATGGGGACATACAGGGCTAACTATGGCTACACCTTC
.	.	TRBJ1-1	TRBV30	CAWSRANTEAFF	TGTGCCTGGAGTCGGGCGAACACTGAAGCTTTCTTT
.	.	TRBJ1-4	TRBV6-6	CASSYINEKLFF	TGTGCCAGCAGTTACATTAATGAAAAACTGTTTTTT
.	TRBD1	TRBJ2-7	TRBV28	CASSSSTGGEREQYF	TGTGCCAGCAGCTCCTCTACAGGGGGCGAGAGGGAGCAGTACTTC
.	.	TRBJ2-7	TRBV5-1	CASSPRAGTYEQYF	TGCGCCAGCAGCCCACGGGCCGGCACCTACGAGCAGTACTTC
.	.	TRBJ1-2	TRBV7-9	CASSLQGTYGYTF	TGTGCCAGCAGCTTGCAGGGGACCTATGGCTACACCTTC
.	TRBD2	TRBJ2-7	TRBV5-1	CASSLGTSGGAYEQYF	TGCGCCAGCAGCTTGGGGACTAGCGGGGGGGCCTACGAGCAGTACTTC
.	.	TRBJ1-2	TRBV28	CASSLGPGDGYTF	TGTGCCAGCAGTTTGGGGCCTGGGGATGGCTACACCTTC
.	.	TRBJ2-5	TRBV9	CASSRTFAGETQYF	TGTGCCAGCAGCCGAACGTTCGCCGGCGAGACCCAGTACTTC
.	.	TRBJ2-5	TRBV7-8	CASSSVHRETQYF	TGTGCCAGCAGCTCCGTACACCGGGAGACCCAGTACTTC
.	.	TRBJ1-1	TRBV6-2/TRBV6-3	CASSYGREAFF	TGTGCCAGCAGTTACGGCCGAGAAGCTTTCTTT
.	TRBD1	TRBJ1-4	TRBV19	CASLDRGATNEKLFF	TGTGCCAGTCTGGACAGGGGGGCGACTAATGAAAAACTGTTTTTT
.	TRBD2	TRBJ2-7	TRBV4-1	CASSQGGGLGPIEQYF	TGCGCCAGCAGCCAAGGGGGAGGGCTAGGCCCTATTGAGCAGTACTTC
.	.	TRBJ2-7	TRBV7-6	CASSWTAAYEQYF	TGTGCCAGCAGCTGGACAGCAGCCTACGAGCAGTACTTC
.	.	TRBJ1-5	TRBV11-2	CASSKGEGGGPQHF	TGTGCCAGTTCTAAGGGGGAAGGGGGAGGACCCCAGCATTTT
.	.	TRBJ1-5	TRBV28	CASSLVGYLDQPQHF	TGTGCCAGCAGTTTAGTGGGGTACTTGGATCAGCCCCAGCATTTT
.	.	TRBJ1-5	TRBV7-8	CASSLFSLNEPQHF	TGTGCCAGCAGCTTGTTTAGTCTGAATGAGCCCCAGCATTTT
.	TRBD1	TRBJ1-3	TRBV5-1	CASSLEGQGASGNTIYF	TGCGCCAGCAGCTTGGAGGGACAGGGGGCGTCGGGAAACACCATATATTTT
.	.	TRBJ1-1	TRBV24-1	CATSGVGGSDTEAFF	TGTGCCACCAGTGGGGTCGGGGGATCAGACACTGAAGCTTTCTTT
.	TRBD2	TRBJ2-7	TRBV19	CASSLRRLAGVDEQYF	TGTGCCAGTAGTCTTCGACGACTAGCGGGAGTTGACGAGCAGTACTTC
.	.	TRBJ1-6	TRBV6-5	CASSSHTSPLHF	TGTGCCAGCAGTTCGCACACCTCACCCCTCCACTTT
.	.	TRBJ2-1	TRBV5-4	CASSLGHNEQFF	TGTGCCAGCAGCTTAGGTCACAATGAGCAGTTCTTC
.	TRBD2	TRBJ2-7	TRBV28	CASSIASGGRSYEQYF	TGTGCCAGCAGTATCGCTAGCGGGGGGCGCTCCTACGAGCAGTACTTC
.	.	TRBJ1-5	TRBV12-3/TRBV12-4	CASTQGLQPQHF	TGTGCCAGCACTCAGGGTCTTCAGCCCCAGCATTTT
.	.	TRBJ1-5	TRBV20-1	CSASLGGGQPQHF	TGCAGTGCTAGTTTGGGGGGAGGTCAGCCCCAGCATTTT
.	.	TRBJ1-3	TRBV19	CASSTSGPRTGNTIYF	TGTGCCAGTAGCACCTCGGGACCTCGGACTGGAAACACCATATATTTT
.	.	TRBJ2-2	TRBV28	CASSLMGRTGELFF	TGTGCCAGCAGTTTAATGGGGAGAACCGGGGAGCTGTTTTTT
.	.	TRBJ1-4	TRBV27	CASRLYPGDEKLFF	TGTGCCAGCAGACTCTACCCGGGGGATGAAAAACTGTTTTTT
.	.	TRBJ1-2	TRBV20-1	CSAIQVDGYTF	TGCAGTGCTATACAGGTTGACGGCTACACCTTC
.	TRBD1	TRBJ2-7	TRBV11-1	CASSSWGDRTTYEQYF	TGTGCCAGCAGCTCCTGGGGGGACAGGACCACCTACGAGCAGTACTTC
.	TRBD1	TRBJ2-4	TRBV6-1	CASSEKGQGGPLAKNIQYF	TGTGCCAGCAGTGAAAAGGGACAGGGAGGCCCCCTAGCCAAAAACATTCAGTACTTC
.	TRBD2	TRBJ2-3	TRBV4-1	CASSPRLAVTDTQYF	TGCGCCAGCAGCCCCCGACTAGCGGTCACAGATACGCAGTATTTT
.	TRBD2	TRBJ2-7	TRBV11-2	CASRGLREREASYEQYF	TGTGCCAGCAGAGGGCTAAGAGAGCGGGAGGCCTCCTACGAGCAGTACTTC
.	TRBD2	TRBJ2-1	TRBV24-1	CATSDLQAGGYNEQFF	TGTGCCACCAGTGATTTGCAAGCGGGGGGGTACAATGAGCAGTTCTTC
.	.	TRBJ2-6	TRBV9	CASSVGRDSGANVLTF	TGTGCCAGCAGCGTAGGGCGAGACTCTGGGGCCAACGTCCTGACTTTC
.	TRBD1	TRBJ1-2	TRBV7-2	CASSPTGGLGYTF	TGTGCCAGCAGTCCCACAGGGGGCCTTGGCTACACCTTC
.	.	TRBJ2-7	TRBV20-1	CSARVGYEQYF	TGCAGTGCTAGAGTGGGGTACGAGCAGTACTTC
.	.	TRBJ2-3	TRBV7-2	CASSSVVASDTQYF	TGTGCCAGCAGCTCTGTAGTAGCCTCAGATACGCAGTATTTT
.	.	TRBJ1-1	TRBV7-2	CASSSNLVRATEAFF	TGTGCCAGCAGCTCGAACTTAGTCCGCGCGACTGAAGCTTTCTTT
.	.	TRBJ2-1	TRBV19	CASSIDEQIAYNEQFF	TGTGCCAGTAGTATAGATGAGCAGATAGCTTACAATGAGCAGTTCTTC
.	TRBD2	TRBJ2-5	TRBV5-4	CASSPSAGGTSRHF	TGTGCCAGCAGCCCCTCGGCGGGGGGGACTAGCAGGCACTTC
.	.	TRBJ1-3	TRBV28	CASSSLGSSGNTIYF	TGTGCCAGCAGTTCGTTAGGAAGCTCTGGAAACACCATATATTTT